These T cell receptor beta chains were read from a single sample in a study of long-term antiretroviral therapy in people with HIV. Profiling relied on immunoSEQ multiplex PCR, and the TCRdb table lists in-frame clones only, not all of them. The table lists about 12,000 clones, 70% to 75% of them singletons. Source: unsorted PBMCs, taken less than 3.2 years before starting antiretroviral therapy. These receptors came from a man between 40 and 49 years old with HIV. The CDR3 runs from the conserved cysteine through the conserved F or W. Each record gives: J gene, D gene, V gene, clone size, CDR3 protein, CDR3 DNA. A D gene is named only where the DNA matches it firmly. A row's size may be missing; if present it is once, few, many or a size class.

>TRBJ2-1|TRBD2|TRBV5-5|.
CASSFPGRARGNEQFF
TGTGCCAGCAGCTTTCCCGGGAGGGCCCGTGGGAATGAGCAGTTCTTC
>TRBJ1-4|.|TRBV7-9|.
CASSLASVGEKLFF
TGTGCCAGCAGTTTAGCCTCTGTTGGTGAAAAACTGTTTTTT
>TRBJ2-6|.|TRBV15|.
CATSRPPSGANVLTF
TGTGCCACCAGCAGGCCACCCTCTGGGGCCAACGTCCTGACTTTC
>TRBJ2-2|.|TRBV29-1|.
CSVARATNTGELFF
TGCAGCGTTGCCAGGGCCACGAACACCGGGGAGCTGTTTTTT
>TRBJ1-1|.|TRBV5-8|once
CASSLGQSERTEAFF
TGTGCCAGCAGCCTAGGACAGAGCGAAAGGACTGAAGCTTTCTTT
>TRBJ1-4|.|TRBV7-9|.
CASSTGTYGEKLFF
TGTGCCAGCAGCACCGGGACCTACGGTGAAAAACTGTTTTTT
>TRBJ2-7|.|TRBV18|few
CASSPDYEQYF
TGTGCCAGCTCACCGGATTACGAGCAGTACTTC
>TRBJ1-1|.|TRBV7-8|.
CASSLVLGNPEAFF
TGTGCCAGCAGCTTGGTTCTCGGGAACCCTGAAGCTTTCTTT
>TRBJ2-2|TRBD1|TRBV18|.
CASSPPLAGGITGELFF
TGTGCCAGCTCACCACCGCTCGCAGGGGGCATCACCGGGGAGCTGTTTTTT
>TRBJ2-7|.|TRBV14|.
CASSQAGLYQEQYF
TGTGCCAGCAGCCAAGCGGGCCTTTATCAAGAGCAGTACTTC
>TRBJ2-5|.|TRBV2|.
CASGWDFNPLGETQYF
TGTGCCAGCGGATGGGATTTTAACCCCTTGGGAGAGACCCAGTACTTC
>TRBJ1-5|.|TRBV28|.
CASSSPSTEFHQPQHF
TGTGCCAGCAGTTCTCCCTCGACAGAATTTCATCAGCCCCAGCATTTT
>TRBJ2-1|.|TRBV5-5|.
CASSLGTAPFF
TGTGCCAGCAGCTTGGGGACCGCTCCTTTCTTC
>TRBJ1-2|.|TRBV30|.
CAWNWDIDGYTF
TGTGCCTGGAACTGGGACATCGATGGCTACACCTTC
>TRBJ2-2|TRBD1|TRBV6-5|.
CASSWTGGHGELFF
TGTGCCAGCAGTTGGACAGGGGGCCACGGGGAGCTGTTTTTT
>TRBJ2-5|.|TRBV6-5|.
CASSYGVGTQETQYF
TGTGCCAGCAGTTATGGAGTCGGTACGCAAGAGACCCAGTACTTC
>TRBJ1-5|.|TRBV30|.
CAWSGGRDQPQHF
TGTGCCTGGAGTGGCGGCAGAGATCAGCCCCAGCATTTT
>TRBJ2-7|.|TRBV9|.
CASSAEQGRNEQYF
TGTGCCAGCAGCGCCGAACAGGGGAGGAACGAGCAGTACTTC
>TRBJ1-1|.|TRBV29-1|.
CSVGKDWTTEAFF
TGCAGCGTTGGGAAAGATTGGACCACTGAAGCTTTCTTT
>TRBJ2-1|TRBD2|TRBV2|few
CASSEVLAGVFQFF
TGTGCCAGCAGTGAAGTCCTAGCGGGAGTATTTCAGTTCTTC
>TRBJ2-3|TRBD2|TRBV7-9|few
CASSSGLAVTDTQYF
TGTGCCAGCAGCTCAGGACTAGCGGTCACAGATACGCAGTATTTT
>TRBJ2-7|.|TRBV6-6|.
CASSYKVTLGNREQYF
TGTGCCAGCAGTTACAAAGTGACCCTGGGGAACCGCGAGCAGTACTTC
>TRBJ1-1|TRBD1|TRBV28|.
CASSQPGQGYPKAFF
TGTGCCAGCAGTCAACCGGGACAGGGGTATCCTAAGGCTTTCTTT
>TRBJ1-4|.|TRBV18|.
CASSPIRDATNEKLFF
TGTGCCAGCTCCCCGATCCGGGACGCAACTAATGAAAAACTGTTTTTT
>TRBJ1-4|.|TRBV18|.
CASSPSEGVYNEKLFF
TGTGCCAGCTCACCATCCGAAGGGGTGTATAATGAAAAACTGTTTTTT
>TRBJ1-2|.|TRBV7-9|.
CASRSGLRAINYGYTF
TGTGCCAGCAGATCAGGGCTCAGGGCTATTAACTATGGCTACACCTTC
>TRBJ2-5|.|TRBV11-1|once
CASSLETGQETQYF
TGTGCCAGCAGCTTAGAAACAGGCCAAGAGACCCAGTACTTC
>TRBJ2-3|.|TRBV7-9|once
CAGGGDVPTDTQYF
TGTGCCGGGGGTGGCGACGTACCCACAGATACGCAGTATTTT
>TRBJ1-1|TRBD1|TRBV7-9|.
CASSPKGTGNTEAFF
TGTGCCAGCAGCCCGAAGGGGACAGGCAACACTGAAGCTTTCTTT
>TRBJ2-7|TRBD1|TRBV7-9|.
CASSGDREYYEQYF
TGTGCCAGCAGCGGTGACAGGGAATACTACGAGCAGTACTTC
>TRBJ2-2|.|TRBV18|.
CASSPPKNTGELFF
TGTGCCAGCTCACCACCCAAGAACACCGGGGAGCTGTTTTTT
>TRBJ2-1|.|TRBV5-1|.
CASSFGQGGDEQFF
TGCGCCAGCAGCTTCGGACAGGGAGGGGATGAGCAGTTCTTC
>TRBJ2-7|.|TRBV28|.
CASSTYLDVGYEQYF
TGTGCCAGCAGTACCTATCTGGACGTGGGCTACGAGCAGTACTTC
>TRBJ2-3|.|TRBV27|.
CASSSFAGSTDTQYF
TGTGCCAGCAGTTCCTTCGCGGGTAGCACAGATACGCAGTATTTT
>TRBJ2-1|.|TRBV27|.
CASRTASWGEQFF
TGTGCCAGCAGAACAGCCAGTTGGGGTGAGCAGTTCTTC
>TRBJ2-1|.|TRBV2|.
CASSGTNSYNEQFF
TGTGCCAGCAGTGGGACTAACTCCTACAATGAGCAGTTCTTC
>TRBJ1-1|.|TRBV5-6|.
CASSFGRGLNTEAFF
TGTGCCAGCAGCTTCGGTAGGGGCTTGAACACTGAAGCTTTCTTT
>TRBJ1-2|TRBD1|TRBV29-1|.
CSVEIDWTGPTTNYGYTF
TGCAGCGTTGAGATCGATTGGACAGGGCCAACAACTAACTATGGCTACACCTTC
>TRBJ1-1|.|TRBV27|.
CASSRSGFTEAFF
TGTGCCAGCAGTCGTTCAGGGTTCACTGAAGCTTTCTTT
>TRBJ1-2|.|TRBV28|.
CASSLMGKGYTF
TGTGCCAGCAGTTTAATGGGGAAAGGCTACACCTTC
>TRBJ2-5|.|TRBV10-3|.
CAISSGGGETQYF
TGTGCCATCAGCTCAGGGGGGGGAGAGACCCAGTACTTC